These 22 T cell receptor beta chains came from one sample sequenced in a study of T cell changes during pregnancy in multiple sclerosis. TCRdb keeps only in-frame clones here, not all; method: immunoSEQ multiplex PCR. Of approximately 53,000 clones in the sample, 80% to 95% were seen once. This material consisted of CD4+ T cells from peripheral blood mononuclear cells, taken in the second trimester of pregnancy. The receptors were gathered from a female donor with multiple sclerosis, enrolled in a pregnancy study.

The rearrangement uses TRBV19 and TRBJ2-4; 11 bases agree with TRBD2. The CDR3 loop spans 14 amino acids. J was trimmed by 5 bases and V by 10 bases; bases with no gene match: 7. Germline CDR1 LNHDA, CDR2 SQIVND (reference sequence). The DNA for the CDR3 is TGTGCCACACGCCATAGCGGGGGGGAAAACATTCAGTACTTC. Encoded protein: CATRHSGGENIQYF.

The chain links TRBV6-5 to TRBJ2-2, with D maybe TRBD1 (6 bases). The CDR3 consists of 13 residues. Germline CDR1 MNHEY, CDR2 SVGAGI. V was cut by 6 bases and J by 2 bases, with 7 bases left in between. This CDR3 is CASSRGNTGELFF. The DNA of the CDR3 is TGTGCCAGCAGCAGGGGCAACACCGGGGAGCTGTTTTTT.

The chain employs TRBV14 and TRBJ2-2; D is undetermined. V lost 5 bases to trimming and J lost 4 bases, with 11 bases between them. This CDR3 has 14 residues. CDR1 and CDR2 from the germline V gene are SGHDN and FVKESK. CDR3 protein: CASSAGISTGELFF. In nucleotides, the CDR3 is TGTGCCAGCAGCGCAGGCATCTCCACCGGGGAGCTGTTTTTT.

The chain employs TRBV7-2 and TRBJ2-5; TRBD2 agrees at 10 bases. The CDR3 consists of 18 residues. The V gene's germline CDR1 is SGHTA and CDR2 FQGNSA. With 6 bases clipped from V and 0 bases from J, the junction kept 13 bases outside the gene matches. The CDR3 sequence: CASRLVLAGASYQETQYF. The CDR3 DNA is TGTGCCAGCAGACTCGTGCTAGCGGGGGCCTCGTACCAAGAGACCCAGTACTTC.

V is TRBV18 and J is TRBJ2-6; 7 nucleotides align to TRBD1. V lost 6 bases and J lost 6; bases outside the gene matches: 8. CDR1 KGHSH and CDR2 LQKENI come from the germline V gene. The CDR3 runs 15 residues. This chain's CDR3 is CASSLTGMEANVLTF. The CDR3 nucleotides are TGTGCCAGCTCCCTGACAGGGATGGAGGCCAACGTCCTGACTTTC. Together with reference TRBV18 and TRBJ2-6, the CDR3 gives the full variable domain: NAGVMQNPRHLVRRRGQEARLRCSPMKGHSHVYWYRQLPEEGLKFMVYLQKENIIDESGMPKERFSAEFPKEGPSILRIQQVVRGDSAAYFCASSLTGMEANVLTFGAGSRLTVL.

The genes are TRBV19 and TRBJ1-2; 8 nucleotides align to TRBD1. The junction had 11 bases not matched to a gene; V was cut back by 1 base and J by 4 bases. The length of the CDR3 is 17 residues. The germline CDR1 and CDR2 sequences are LNHDA and SQIVND (reference sequence). As DNA, the CDR3 is TGTGCCAGTAGTATAGGGCAGGGGGCCTTGTCAGGCTATGGCTACACCTTC. The encoded protein is CASSIGQGALSGYGYTF.

The gene calls are TRBV7-6 and TRBJ2-3; TRBD2 matches 15 bases. This CDR3 is built from 16 residues. V was clipped by 5 bases and J by 4 bases; unmatched bases: 4. The V gene's germline CDR1 is SGHVS and CDR2 FNYEAQ. This chain's CDR3 is CASSRGLAGGPDTQYF. DNA of the CDR3: TGTGCCAGCAGCCGAGGACTAGCGGGGGGGCCAGATACGCAGTATTTT.

CDR3 DNA: TGCGCCAGCAGCAAGACAGGGCCAGAACAAAGCACAGATACGCAGTATTTT. Translation: CASSKTGPEQSTDTQYF. The chain links TRBV5-1 to TRBJ2-3; 7 nucleotides match TRBD1. CDR3 length: 17 amino acids. The V gene end was trimmed by 4 bases and the J gene end by 0 bases; junction bases not matched to a gene: 11. CDR1 SGHRS and CDR2 YFSETQ come from the germline V gene.

The chain employs TRBV29-1 and TRBJ2-5; tentative D call: TRBD2 (5 bases). The CDR3 is 14 amino acids. The V and J ends lost 3 bases and 5 bases respectively, with 16 bases between them. Germline CDR1 is SQVTM and CDR2 is ANQGSEA. CDR3 in amino acids: CSVDDGVLGETQYF. Written as DNA, the CDR3 is TGCAGCGTTGATGACGGGGTATTGGGGGAGACCCAGTACTTC.

This chain uses TRBV29-1 with TRBJ1-5; D gene ambiguous. There are 11 residues in the CDR3. Germline assignment: CDR1 SQVTM and CDR2 ANQGSEA. V was pared by 5 bases and J by 9 bases, with 11 bases between. The CDR3 DNA sequence: TGCAGCGTTTCCCCGGTCCTGCCCCAGCATTTT. Its translation is CSVSPVLPQHF.

The J gene is TRBJ1-1, the V gene TRBV6-1, with D maybe TRBD1 (6 bases). The V gene's germline CDR1 is MNHNS and CDR2 SASEGT. The CDR3 runs 12 residues. Trimming cost V 8 bases and J 6 bases, with 13 bases left between them. CDR3 DNA sequence: TGTGCCAGCGTGACGGGGGGCGCTGAAGCTTTCTTT. Translation gives CASVTGGAEAFF.

The chain is built from TRBV10-3 and TRBJ2-2; 7 bases match TRBD2. Germline V gene lookup returns CDR1 ENHRY and CDR2 SYGVKD. The junction had 8 bases not matched to a gene; V was cut back by 4 bases and J by 6 bases. This CDR3 has 15 residues. DNA of the CDR3: TGTGCCATCAGTGTTGGAGCGGGGACCCCCGGGGAGCTGTTTTTT. This gives the protein CAISVGAGTPGELFF.

Comment on this clone: The junction departs from the called germline gene at one end, perhaps through a read error. The chain has TRBV13 and TRBJ2-1; 12 bases agree with TRBD2. CDR3 length: 16 residues. CDR1 is PRHDT, CDR2 FYEKMQ, per germline (reference sequence). The CDR3 sequence is CASSLTSGGIYDEQFF. CDR3 sequence (DNA): TGTGCCAGCAGCTTAACTAGCGGGGGGATCTACGATGAGCAGTTCTTC.

The V and J genes are TRBV11-3 and TRBJ2-7; 11 bases are a match to TRBD2. From germline, CDR1 is SGHNT and CDR2 YENEEA. The CDR3 length is 16 residues. Trimming at V came to 5 bases and at J to 0 bases, leaving 6 bases not matched to a gene. The CDR3 region has the DNA TGTGCCAGCAGCAAGGGGACTAGCGGACACTCCTACGAGCAGTACTTC. Encoded protein: CASSKGTSGHSYEQYF.

This clone has a handful of counts. The V and J genes are TRBV9 and TRBJ2-2, with 9 positions matching TRBD1. V dropped 0 bases and J dropped 7; count of bases not matched to a gene: 4. This CDR3 region has 15 residues. Germline V gene data show CDR1 as SGDLS and CDR2 as YYNGEE. The CDR3 region has the DNA TGTGCCAGCAGCGTAGGGGACAGGGCAGTCGGGGAGCTGTTTTTT. Its protein is CASSVGDRAVGELFF.

The J gene is TRBJ2-5, the V gene TRBV10-3; 11 bases fit TRBD2. Germline CDR1 ENHRY, CDR2 SYGVKD. CDR3 size: 15 residues. After removal of 3 bases from V and 4 bases from J, the junction contained 4 bases not matched to a gene. In DNA form, the CDR3 reads TGTGCCATCAGTGACGAGACTAGCGGGGTAGAGACCCAGTACTTC. The encoded protein is CAISDETSGVETQYF.

This clone was observed a handful of times. The chain combines TRBV5-4 with TRBJ2-5, with 7 nucleotides matching TRBD2. Germline V lookup: CDR1 SGHNT, CDR2 YYREEE (reference sequence). With V trimmed by 0 bases and J by 5 bases, 7 bases remained unmatched. The CDR3 has 15 amino acids. The chain's CDR3 is CASSLGLAGGETQYF. The CDR3 nucleotides read TGTGCCAGCAGCTTGGGACTAGCTGGAGGCGAGACCCAGTACTTC.

This clone was seen just once. The CDR3 sequence is CAWIDRVGYGYTF. The CDR3 region has the DNA TGTGCCTGGATTGACAGGGTAGGCTATGGCTACACCTTC. The chain uses TRBV30 and TRBJ1-2, with 7 bases fitting TRBD1. This CDR3 has 13 residues. The V gene's germline CDR1 is GTSNPN and CDR2 SVGIG (reference sequence). V shed 4 bases, J shed 4 bases, and the junction held 6 bases outside the gene matches.

The V gene is TRBV2, the J gene TRBJ1-2; 12 bases match TRBD1. In germline, CDR1 is SNHLY, CDR2 FYNNEI. CDR3 length equals 17 residues. J lost 8 bases, V lost 3 bases, and 13 bases had no gene match. The CDR3 DNA sequence: TGTGCCAGCAGTGATATCGGGACAGGGGGCTTCTCTCGCGGCTACACCTTC. Translation gives CASSDIGTGGFSRGYTF.

The chain has TRBV9 and TRBJ2-4, with TRBD2 matching over 10 bases. Germline V gives CDR1 SGDLS, CDR2 YYNGEE. The CDR3 has 17 amino acids. Trimming took 0 bases from V and 10 from J; bases not matched to a gene: 13. The CDR3 DNA is TGTGCCAGCAGCGTAGATCACGCTAGCGGGGGCCTGGGAATTCAGTACTTC. Protein sequence: CASSVDHASGGLGIQYF.

V gene TRBV5-1 combines with J gene TRBJ2-3, with 7 bases aligning to TRBD2. Trimming at V came to 0 bases and at J to 4 bases, leaving 5 bases not matched to a gene. Per the germline V gene, CDR1 is SGHRS and CDR2 is YFSETQ. This CDR3 has 15 residues. CDR3 loop: CASSLGTGRADTQYF. CDR3 sequence (DNA): TGCGCCAGCAGCTTGGGGACGGGGAGGGCAGATACGCAGTATTTT.

This chain uses TRBV4-2 with TRBJ2-1; 14 bases agree with TRBD2. V was clipped by 4 bases and J by 4 bases; unmatched bases: 6. Germline V gene lookup returns CDR1 LGHNA and CDR2 YNFKEQ. There are 17 residues in the CDR3. CDR3 sequence reads: CASSPRLAGGPYNEQFF. In nucleotides, the CDR3 is TGTGCCAGCAGCCCACGACTAGCGGGAGGGCCATACAATGAGCAGTTCTTC.